A selection of T cell receptor beta chains follows, all from one sample in a study of blood T cells in healthy people across ages. TCRdb analysed the 5' RACE reads with MiXCR anew, one entry per CDR3 protein. The sample yields about 900,000 distinct CDR3 sequences, approximately 67% seen once. Sequenced sample: blood. The receptors stem from a man under 40 in good health. The CDR3 runs from the conserved cysteine through the conserved F or W. Each record gives: clone size, D gene, V gene, J gene, CDR3 protein, CDR3 DNA. A D gene is named only where the DNA matches it firmly. Clone sizes are given selectively: once, few, many, or a class where the clone is expanded.

clone_size: -; d_call: -; v_call: TRBV6-5; j_call: TRBJ2-7; cdr3_aa: CASSYPQEQYF; cdr3_nt: TGTGCCAGCAGTTATCCGCAGGAGCAGTACTTC
clone_size: -; d_call: -; v_call: TRBV3-1; j_call: TRBJ2-7; cdr3_aa: CASSNGLVDSEQYF; cdr3_nt: TGTGCCAGTAGCAACGGGCTAGTCGACTCCGAGCAGTACTTC
clone_size: -; d_call: -; v_call: TRBV29-1; j_call: TRBJ2-7; cdr3_aa: CSVEATGRGSYDEQYF; cdr3_nt: TGCAGCGTTGAAGCGACAGGCAGGGGCTCCTACGATGAGCAGTACTTC
clone_size: few; d_call: -; v_call: TRBV20-1; j_call: TRBJ2-1; cdr3_aa: CSAESGLSSYNEQFF; cdr3_nt: TGCAGTGCTGAGTCGGGCCTAAGCTCCTACAATGAGCAGTTCTTC
clone_size: few; d_call: -; v_call: TRBV15; j_call: TRBJ2-7; cdr3_aa: CATSRDWLGSSYEQYF; cdr3_nt: TGTGCCACCAGCAGAGATTGGTTGGGGAGCTCCTACGAGCAGTACTTC
clone_size: -; d_call: TRBD2; v_call: TRBV9; j_call: TRBJ2-1; cdr3_aa: CASSVPTSGYNEQFF; cdr3_nt: TGTGCCAGCAGCGTTCCGACTAGCGGCTACAATGAGCAGTTCTTC
clone_size: few; d_call: -; v_call: TRBV7-2; j_call: TRBJ2-7; cdr3_aa: CASSSEDRWPYEQYF; cdr3_nt: TGTGCCAGCAGCTCAGAGGACAGATGGCCCTACGAGCAGTACTTC
clone_size: few; d_call: TRBD1; v_call: TRBV20-1; j_call: TRBJ1-2; cdr3_aa: CSGGQGDGYTF; cdr3_nt: TGCAGTGGAGGACAGGGGGATGGCTACACCTTC
clone_size: -; d_call: TRBD1; v_call: TRBV12-3/TRBV12-4; j_call: TRBJ2-1; cdr3_aa: CASSPLQGDEQFF; cdr3_nt: TGTGCCAGCAGCCCTTTACAGGGGGACGAGCAGTTCTTC
clone_size: -; d_call: -; v_call: TRBV5-7; j_call: TRBJ2-4; cdr3_aa: CASSSSGGQAKNIQYF; cdr3_nt: TGTGCCAGCAGCTCCTCTGGGGGCCAAGCCAAAAACATTCAGTACTTC
clone_size: -; d_call: TRBD1; v_call: TRBV7-9; j_call: TRBJ1-2; cdr3_aa: CASSFGTGIYGYTF; cdr3_nt: TGTGCCAGTAGCTTCGGGACAGGAATCTATGGCTACACCTTC
clone_size: -; d_call: -; v_call: TRBV12-3/TRBV12-4; j_call: TRBJ1-4; cdr3_aa: CASRGINEKLFF; cdr3_nt: TGTGCCAGCAGAGGAATTAATGAAAAACTGTTTTTT
clone_size: -; d_call: -; v_call: TRBV10-3; j_call: TRBJ1-1; cdr3_aa: CAISEKQVWAEAFF; cdr3_nt: TGTGCCATCAGTGAGAAGCAGGTTTGGGCTGAAGCTTTCTTT
clone_size: few; d_call: TRBD2; v_call: TRBV15; j_call: TRBJ2-7; cdr3_aa: CATSRDHATSGGLRNSYEQYF; cdr3_nt: TGTGCCACCAGCAGAGATCATGCGACTAGCGGGGGTCTGCGGAATAGCTACGAGCAGTACTTC
clone_size: once; d_call: -; v_call: TRBV20-1; j_call: TRBJ1-5; cdr3_aa: CSARAPGGNGNQPQHF; cdr3_nt: TGCAGTGCTAGAGCTCCGGGGGGGAATGGCAATCAGCCCCAGCATTTT
clone_size: -; d_call: TRBD1; v_call: TRBV3-1; j_call: TRBJ2-7; cdr3_aa: CASSQPRTGSSYEQYF; cdr3_nt: TGTGCCAGCAGCCAACCGAGGACAGGGAGCTCCTACGAGCAGTACTTC
clone_size: once; d_call: TRBD2; v_call: TRBV4-3; j_call: TRBJ2-3; cdr3_aa: CASSQGLAGGQSADTQYF; cdr3_nt: TGCGCCAGCAGCCAAGGACTAGCGGGGGGCCAGTCCGCAGATACGCAGTATTTT
clone_size: -; d_call: TRBD1; v_call: TRBV28; j_call: TRBJ1-2; cdr3_aa: CASLGQGILGYTF; cdr3_nt: TGTGCCAGCCTTGGACAGGGTATTTTGGGCTACACCTTC
clone_size: few; d_call: -; v_call: TRBV7-2; j_call: TRBJ2-3; cdr3_aa: CASSRTRIRGDTQYF; cdr3_nt: TGTGCCAGCAGCCGTACCCGAATTCGAGGAGATACGCAGTATTTT
clone_size: -; d_call: TRBD1; v_call: TRBV20-1; j_call: TRBJ2-5; cdr3_aa: CSGATRGPGTQYF; cdr3_nt: TGCAGTGGGGCTACGAGGGGGCCCGGGACCCAGTACTTC
clone_size: -; d_call: TRBD2; v_call: TRBV13; j_call: TRBJ2-1; cdr3_aa: CASSLSTSGDYNEQFF; cdr3_nt: TGTGCCAGCAGCTTAAGTACTAGCGGGGACTACAATGAGCAGTTCTTC
clone_size: -; d_call: -; v_call: TRBV6-1; j_call: TRBJ1-1; cdr3_aa: CASSESGQGNTEAFF; cdr3_nt: TGTGCCAGCAGTGAATCGGGGCAGGGGAACACTGAAGCTTTCTTT
clone_size: -; d_call: -; v_call: TRBV20-1; j_call: TRBJ2-2; cdr3_aa: CSASASYGELFF; cdr3_nt: TGCAGTGCTAGTGCTAGCTACGGGGAGCTGTTTTTT
clone_size: -; d_call: -; v_call: TRBV3-1; j_call: TRBJ2-1; cdr3_aa: CASSQGGRLAWNEQFF; cdr3_nt: TGTGCCAGCAGCCAAGGTGGTCGGCTAGCCTGGAATGAGCAGTTCTTC
clone_size: few; d_call: -; v_call: TRBV11-2; j_call: TRBJ2-3; cdr3_aa: CASSLSGEKTDTQYF; cdr3_nt: TGTGCCAGCAGCTTGTCGGGGGAGAAGACAGATACGCAGTATTTT
clone_size: -; d_call: TRBD1; v_call: TRBV5-1; j_call: TRBJ1-1; cdr3_aa: CASSFDPTGTGTEAFF; cdr3_nt: TGCGCCAGCAGCTTTGACCCGACAGGGACGGGGACTGAAGCTTTCTTT
clone_size: -; d_call: TRBD1; v_call: TRBV10-3; j_call: TRBJ2-7; cdr3_aa: CAISERYRTGESEQYF; cdr3_nt: TGTGCCATCAGTGAGCGTTACCGGACAGGGGAGAGCGAGCAGTACTTC
clone_size: few; d_call: -; v_call: TRBV4-2; j_call: TRBJ1-4; cdr3_aa: CASSQDEANEKLFF; cdr3_nt: TGTGCCAGCAGCCAGGACGAAGCTAATGAAAAACTGTTTTTT
clone_size: -; d_call: TRBD1; v_call: TRBV4-3; j_call: TRBJ2-7; cdr3_aa: CASSQDNAGGYEQYF; cdr3_nt: TGCGCCAGCAGCCAAGATAATGCAGGGGGCTACGAGCAGTACTTC
clone_size: -; d_call: -; v_call: TRBV27; j_call: TRBJ2-7; cdr3_aa: CASRQQGPYEQYF; cdr3_nt: TGTGCCAGCAGACAACAGGGTCCCTACGAGCAGTACTTC
clone_size: -; d_call: TRBD2; v_call: TRBV7-9; j_call: TRBJ2-7; cdr3_aa: CASSPRGGTPYEQYF; cdr3_nt: TGTGCCAGCAGCCCGCGGGGGGGCACTCCCTACGAGCAGTACTTC
clone_size: -; d_call: -; v_call: TRBV27; j_call: TRBJ2-1; cdr3_aa: CASSLVRGRDNEQFF; cdr3_nt: TGTGCCAGCAGTTTAGTCAGGGGGAGGGACAATGAGCAGTTCTTC
clone_size: -; d_call: -; v_call: TRBV7-2; j_call: TRBJ2-1; cdr3_aa: CASSFTRTSYNEQFF; cdr3_nt: TGTGCCAGCAGCTTTACTCGGACATCCTACAATGAGCAGTTCTTC
clone_size: -; d_call: TRBD2; v_call: TRBV20-1; j_call: TRBJ2-3; cdr3_aa: CSAAGGSTDTQYF; cdr3_nt: TGCAGTGCAGCGGGGGGGAGCACAGATACGCAGTATTTT
clone_size: once; d_call: -; v_call: TRBV5-1; j_call: TRBJ2-1; cdr3_aa: CASSYRQENNEQFF; cdr3_nt: TGCGCCAGCAGCTATCGACAGGAGAACAATGAGCAGTTCTTC
clone_size: -; d_call: -; v_call: TRBV14; j_call: TRBJ2-5; cdr3_aa: CASSQVGTPGMETQYF; cdr3_nt: TGTGCCAGCAGCCAAGTTGGAACCCCGGGAATGGAGACCCAGTACTTC
clone_size: few; d_call: -; v_call: TRBV7-8; j_call: TRBJ2-7; cdr3_aa: CASSFGAMDEQYF; cdr3_nt: TGTGCCAGCAGCTTTGGGGCTATGGACGAGCAGTACTTC
clone_size: many; d_call: -; v_call: TRBV10-3; j_call: TRBJ2-7; cdr3_aa: CAISADSYEQYF; cdr3_nt: TGTGCCATCAGCGCGGACAGTTACGAGCAGTACTTC
clone_size: few; d_call: TRBD1; v_call: TRBV14; j_call: TRBJ1-2; cdr3_aa: CASSPWDRGDGGYTF; cdr3_nt: TGTGCCAGCAGCCCCTGGGACAGGGGAGATGGTGGCTACACCTTC
clone_size: -; d_call: TRBD1; v_call: TRBV4-2; j_call: TRBJ1-2; cdr3_aa: CASGQQGQPSGGGYTF; cdr3_nt: TGTGCCAGCGGCCAACAGGGACAGCCTTCAGGAGGTGGCTACACCTTC
clone_size: -; d_call: -; v_call: TRBV15; j_call: TRBJ2-1; cdr3_aa: CATSREDPWTYNEQFF; cdr3_nt: TGTGCCACCAGCAGAGAGGACCCCTGGACCTACAATGAGCAGTTTTTC
clone_size: -; d_call: -; v_call: TRBV3-1; j_call: TRBJ2-1; cdr3_aa: CASSQSGGTLNEQFF; cdr3_nt: TGTGCCAGCAGCCAATCTGGGGGAACCCTCAATGAGCAGTTCTTC
clone_size: -; d_call: TRBD1; v_call: TRBV20-1; j_call: TRBJ1-1; cdr3_aa: CSAKTGMNTEAFF; cdr3_nt: TGCAGTGCAAAGACAGGGATGAACACTGAAGCTTTCTTT
clone_size: -; d_call: -; v_call: TRBV20-1; j_call: TRBJ2-4; cdr3_aa: CSATPLNIQYF; cdr3_nt: TGCAGTGCCACGCCATTAAACATTCAGTACTTC
clone_size: -; d_call: TRBD2; v_call: TRBV4-2; j_call: TRBJ2-7; cdr3_aa: CASSQAVPGTSGASAYEQYF; cdr3_nt: TGTGCCAGCAGCCAAGCGGTCCCCGGGACTAGCGGGGCTTCTGCCTACGAGCAGTACTTC
clone_size: -; d_call: -; v_call: TRBV20-1; j_call: TRBJ2-3; cdr3_aa: CSARGPGHLTDTQYF; cdr3_nt: TGCAGTGCTAGAGGACCAGGCCACCTCACAGATACGCAGTATTTT
clone_size: few; d_call: -; v_call: TRBV12-3/TRBV12-4; j_call: TRBJ2-3; cdr3_aa: CASSFLANSDTQYF; cdr3_nt: TGTGCCAGCAGTTTTCTCGCGAACTCAGATACGCAGTATTTT
clone_size: many; d_call: -; v_call: TRBV12-3/TRBV12-4; j_call: TRBJ2-5; cdr3_aa: CASSTGNFQETQYF; cdr3_nt: TGTGCCAGCAGCACAGGGAACTTCCAAGAGACCCAGTACTTC